Following are 30 T cell receptor beta chains from one sample sequenced in a study of blood T cell repertoires in COVID-19. Assay used: immunoSEQ multiplex PCR; TCRdb lists only in-frame clones, some missing. Here the sample spans a few hundred thousand clones, 86% being singletons. Source material: peripheral blood. The source is a man in his 60s with acute or convalescent COVID-19.

V usage is TRBV11-2 and J usage is TRBJ2-7; 7 bases agree with TRBD1. There are 15 residues in the CDR3. V trimming: 1 base; J trimming: 0 bases; junction bases outside the gene matches: 3. Germline CDR1 and CDR2: SGHAT and FQNNGV. The CDR3 protein is CASSLVQGISYEQYF. DNA of the CDR3: TGTGCCAGCAGCTTAGTACAGGGGATCTCCTACGAGCAGTACTTC.

The CDR3 DNA follows: TGTGCCAGCAGGGTCAGGGGGGAAGGAGGCAATCAGCCCCAGCATTTT. It yields the protein CASRVRGEGGNQPQHF. V usage is TRBV28 and J usage is TRBJ1-5; 7 bases line up with TRBD1. CDR3 length: 16 residues. After removal of 6 bases from V and 2 bases from J, the junction contained 10 bases not matched to a gene. Germline V lookup: CDR1 MDHEN, CDR2 SYDVKM.

The chain is built from TRBV10-3 and TRBJ1-1; no definite D call. CDR1 and CDR2 from the germline V gene are ENHRY and SYGVKD. Trimming stripped 4 bases from V and 4 bases from J, with 13 bases between. The CDR3 has 14 amino acids. As DNA, the CDR3 is TGTGCCATCAGTGTGGAGGGCGAGGGCACTGAAGCTTTCTTT. Translation gives CAISVEGEGTEAFF.

The chain recombines TRBV27 with TRBJ2-7; TRBD2 might be the D (6 bases). The germline CDR1 and CDR2 sequences are MNHEY and SMNVEV (reference sequence). V gave up 5 bases and J gave up 2 bases, with 16 bases separating them. The CDR3 runs to 15 residues. The CDR3 bases are TGTGCCAGCAGTCCCCTAGGGGAGGAGGCCTACGAGCAGTACTTC. This sequence encodes CASSPLGEEAYEQYF.

The J gene is TRBJ1-2, the V gene TRBV28; D perhaps matches TRBD1 (5 bases). The V and J ends lost 3 bases and 1 base respectively, with 12 bases between them. CDR3 size: 15 residues. Germline V gene data show CDR1 as MDHEN and CDR2 as SYDVKM. CDR3 sequence reads: CASSFHRSFNYGYTF. CDR3 in DNA: TGTGCCAGCAGTTTTCACAGGTCCTTTAACTATGGCTACACCTTC.

The chain carries TRBV6-5 and TRBJ2-3; 8 nucleotides line up with TRBD2. The germline V gene encodes CDR1 MNHEY and CDR2 SVGAGI. V shed 2 bases, J shed 0 bases, and the junction held 1 base outside the gene matches. This CDR3 has 15 residues. The CDR3 protein is CASSYPGGSTDTQYF. CDR3 nucleotides: TGTGCCAGCAGTTACCCGGGAGGGAGCACAGATACGCAGTATTTT.

This chain links TRBV19 with TRBJ2-2; 7 bases are shared with TRBD1. V was pared by 6 bases and J by 6 bases, with 7 bases of the junction left unmatched. This CDR3 is built from 14 residues. Germline V CDR1 and CDR2: LNHDA, SQIVND (reference sequence). The CDR3 DNA sequence: TGTGCCAGTAGGCCTCAGGGGGATGCCGGGGAGCTGTTTTTT. It encodes CASRPQGDAGELFF.

The gene calls are TRBV5-4 and TRBJ2-1; TRBD2 agrees at 13 bases. The germline V gene has CDR1 SGHNT and CDR2 YYREEE (reference sequence). The V gene end was trimmed by 4 bases and the J gene end by 7 bases; junction bases not matched to a gene: 5. The CDR3 has 15 amino acids. CDR3 protein: CASSVGLAGANEQFF. The DNA of the CDR3 is TGTGCCAGCAGCGTAGGACTAGCGGGGGCGAATGAGCAGTTCTTC.

The chain combines TRBV6-2 or TRBV6-3 with TRBJ1-3, with TRBD1 matching 7 bases. J gave up 6 bases and V 5 bases, and 7 bases lay outside the gene matches. The CDR3 length is 14 residues. CDR1 is MNHEY and CDR2 is SVGEGT in the germline V gene. The CDR3: CASSPWTGINTIYF. The CDR3 region has the DNA TGTGCCAGCAGTCCATGGACAGGAATAAACACCATATATTTT.

The genes are TRBV19 and TRBJ2-7; 9 positions agree with TRBD1. This CDR3 contains 14 residues. CDR1 and CDR2 (germline): LNHDA, SQIVND (reference sequence). V lost 5 bases and J lost 5; bases outside the gene matches: 7. CDR3 residues: CASSYRDRDNEQYF. The CDR3 DNA reads TGTGCCAGTAGTTACCGGGACAGGGACAACGAGCAGTACTTC.

Only one count was recorded for this clone. The chain has TRBV2 and TRBJ1-3, with D perhaps TRBD1 (5 bases). Germline V gene sequence: CDR1 SNHLY, CDR2 FYNNEI. The CDR3 runs 14 residues. Between the trimmed V and J ends, which lost 2 bases and 8 bases, there was a span of 13 bases. The CDR3 DNA is TGTGCCAGCAGTGAATTTATTCCGGGGGACACCATATATTTT. It specifies CASSEFIPGDTIYF.

J is TRBJ2-6 and V is TRBV15; no definite D call. There are 16 residues in the CDR3. Germline loops: CDR1 LNHNV, CDR2 YYDKDF (reference sequence). Deletions cut 0 bases from V and 1 base from J, with 7 bases between. CDR3 amino acids: CATSRDSLSGANVLTF. DNA of the CDR3: TGTGCCACCAGCAGAGATTCCCTGTCTGGGGCCAACGTCCTGACTTTC. Full variable domain (rest looked up from reference TRBV15 and TRBJ2-6): DAMVIQNPRYQVTQFGKPVTLSCSQTLNHNVMYWYQQKSSQAPKLLFHYYDKDFNNEADTPDNFQSRRPNTSFCFLDIRSPGLGDTAMYLCATSRDSLSGANVLTFGAGSRLTVL.

The chain couples TRBV25-1 to TRBJ2-1; the match to TRBD2 covers 7 bases. The V gene's germline CDR1 is MGHDK and CDR2 SYGVNS. This CDR3 is built from 17 residues. The junction had 11 bases not matched to a gene; V was cut back by 5 bases and J by 1 base. The chain's CDR3 is CASSPQWASGSYNEQFF. CDR3 DNA sequence: TGTGCCAGCAGTCCCCAGTGGGCTAGCGGTTCCTACAATGAGCAGTTCTTC.

The rearrangement links TRBV29-1 to TRBJ2-3, with 7 bases matching TRBD2. The CDR3 covers 13 residues. The V gene end was trimmed by 6 bases and the J gene end by 3 bases; junction bases not matched to a gene: 6. CDR1 and CDR2 (germline): SQVTM, ANQGSEA. CDR3 loop: CSVDPGGTDTQYF. CDR3 DNA: TGCAGCGTCGACCCGGGAGGTACAGATACGCAGTATTTT.

The rearrangement links TRBV28 to TRBJ2-1; 8 bases match TRBD1. The V segment lost 3 bases and the J segment 0 bases; nucleotides outside the gene matches: 16. In germline, CDR1 is MDHEN, CDR2 SYDVKM. CDR3 length: 20 residues. CDR3 sequence: CASSLPSGTGVRSSYNEQFF. CDR3 nucleotide sequence: TGTGCCAGCAGTTTGCCATCCGGGACAGGAGTGAGGAGCTCCTACAATGAGCAGTTCTTC.

The J gene is TRBJ1-1, the V gene TRBV7-9; D remains unclear. Trimming stripped 0 bases from V and 5 bases from J, with 13 bases between. The CDR3 sequence is 15 residues long. The germline V gene encodes CDR1 SEHNR and CDR2 FQNEAQ (reference sequence). The CDR3 loop is CASSLAGFRRTEAFF. For the CDR3, the DNA is TGTGCCAGCAGCTTAGCCGGGTTCCGGAGGACTGAAGCTTTCTTT.

The rearrangement joins TRBV27 to TRBJ2-2, with 10 bases matching TRBD2. Per the germline V gene, CDR1 is MNHEY and CDR2 is SMNVEV (reference sequence). J gave up 5 bases and V 4 bases, and 1 base lay outside the gene matches. The CDR3 spans 14 residues. The CDR3 bases are TGTGCCAGCAGTTCGGGACTAGCGACCGGGGAGCTGTTTTTT. Its translation is CASSSGLATGELFF.

The rearrangement joins TRBV2 to TRBJ2-3; 11 bases fit TRBD2. Germline lookup yields CDR1 SNHLY and CDR2 FYNNEI. V dropped 2 bases and J dropped 10; count of bases not matched to a gene: 5. This CDR3 has 14 residues. CDR3 loop: CASSESLAGGAQYF. CDR3 DNA sequence: TGTGCCAGCAGTGAAAGTCTAGCGGGAGGAGCGCAGTATTTT.

The chain combines TRBV12-3 or TRBV12-4 with TRBJ2-1; D not resolved. V lost 3 bases and J 6 bases, leaving 6 bases between the germline ends. The length of the CDR3 is 12 residues. DNA of the CDR3: TGTGCCAGCAGTTTCCTCTCCAATGAGCAGTTCTTC. Protein: CASSFLSNEQFF.

The chain carries TRBV5-1 and TRBJ1-2; D remains ambiguous. This CDR3 contains 15 residues. The V gene's germline CDR1 is SGHRS and CDR2 YFSETQ. Trimming took 4 bases from V and 4 from J, leaving 17 bases between them. The DNA of the CDR3 is TGCGCCAGCAGCCTAACGACATTGTCGGCCTATGGCTACACCTTC. This encodes CASSLTTLSAYGYTF.

The chain uses TRBV6-2 or TRBV6-3 and TRBJ2-7, with TRBD2 matching over 8 bases. The CDR3 length is 14 residues. CDR1 and CDR2 (germline): MNHEY, SVGEGT. With V trimmed by 1 base and J by 3 bases, 2 bases remained unmatched. CDR3 DNA: TGTGCCAGCAGTTACTTAGCGGGGTACTACGAGCAGTACTTC. It translates to CASSYLAGYYEQYF.

The rearrangement uses TRBV24-1 and TRBJ2-1; 9 bases agree with TRBD2. CDR1 is KGHDR and CDR2 is SFDVKD in the germline V gene. The CDR3 has 14 amino acids. With 8 bases clipped from V and 9 bases from J, the junction kept 10 bases outside the gene matches. CDR3 amino acids: CATKAGGPSAEQFF. Written as DNA, the CDR3 is TGTGCCACCAAGGCGGGAGGGCCCTCTGCTGAGCAGTTCTTC.

CDR3 coding DNA: TGCGCCAGCAGCCCACTTTACGACAGGGACGGTAGGGTGGCTTTCTTT. Its protein product is CASSPLYDRDGRVAFF. The V call is TRBV4-1, the J call TRBJ1-1; TRBD1 matches at 7 bases. V shed 4 bases and J 11 bases; nucleotides not matched to a gene: 19. Looked up from germline, CDR1 is MGHRA and CDR2 is YSYEKL. The CDR3 spans 16 residues.

This rearrangement joins TRBV30 to TRBJ2-2; TRBD2 matches 11 bases. Trimming cost V 5 bases and J 4 bases; bases outside gene matches: 9. CDR3 size: 16 residues. Germline CDR1 is GTSNPN and CDR2 is SVGIG (reference sequence). This chain's CDR3 is CAWVTSGVRGTGELFF. CDR3 nucleotides: TGTGCCTGGGTGACTAGCGGGGTGAGGGGCACCGGGGAGCTGTTTTTT.

The chain has TRBV19 and TRBJ2-1, with D maybe TRBD2 (5 bases). Trimming took off 7 bases at V and 5 bases at J, with 12 bases between the two ends. Germline CDR1 and CDR2: LNHDA and SQIVND (reference sequence). The CDR3 spans 13 residues. Here the CDR3 reads CASKRELNNEQFF. The CDR3 DNA is TGTGCCAGTAAGAGGGAGCTAAACAATGAGCAGTTCTTC.

This chain links TRBV11-2 with TRBJ2-1; TRBD2 aligns across 8 bases. Losses at the gene ends were 4 bases for V and 9 bases for J; bases not matched to a gene: 5. Germline V gene sequence: CDR1 SGHAT, CDR2 FQNNGV. This CDR3 is built from 13 residues. In nucleotides, the CDR3 is TGTGCCAGCAGCTCGGGGGGGTTGGGTGAGCAGTTCTTC. Translation gives CASSSGGLGEQFF.

The chain carries TRBV18 and TRBJ2-5; D gene uncertain. V lost 3 bases to trimming and J lost 2 bases, with 7 bases between them. The CDR3 length is 13 residues. Per the germline V gene, CDR1 is KGHSH and CDR2 is LQKENI. The DNA for the CDR3 is TGTGCCAGCTCACCCGGCAGGCAAGAGACCCAGTACTTC. Translated, it gives CASSPGRQETQYF.

DNA for the CDR3: TGTGCCAGCAGTTTCATGGGCGGGAGCTACGAGCAGTACTTC. Translation: CASSFMGGSYEQYF. The chain is built from TRBV27 and TRBJ2-7, with 7 bases that match TRBD2. V gave up 3 bases and J gave up 3 bases; unmatched junction bases: 5. Germline V gene lookup returns CDR1 MNHEY and CDR2 SMNVEV (reference sequence). This CDR3 has 14 amino acids.

In DNA, the CDR3 is TGTGCCAGCAGAAAACTAGCGGGAAGAGGTAATGAGCAGTTCTTC. It encodes CASRKLAGRGNEQFF. V and J are TRBV11-2 and TRBJ2-1; 10 bases line up with TRBD2. Germline values: CDR1 SGHAT, CDR2 FQNNGV. The CDR3 runs to 15 residues. Unmatched junction bases numbered 9, after V lost 6 bases and J lost 7 bases.

The rearrangement uses TRBV7-3 and TRBJ1-3; D unclear. This CDR3 comprises 14 residues. The V end was cut by 0 bases, the J end by 0 bases, with 3 bases between. The germline CDR1 and CDR2 sequences are SGHTA and FQGTGA. The CDR3 DNA sequence: TGTGCCAGCAGCTTAACGAGCTCTGGAAACACCATATATTTT. Encoded protein: CASSLTSSGNTIYF.